The source of this T cell receptor beta chain is a study of blood T cell repertoires in COVID-19. Study context: Some COVID-19 samples were acute and others convalescent; all came from the United States, Italy and Spain. PBMCs, B-cell-depleted T cells, or T cells provided the cDNA or gDNA that made up the material.

Trimming stripped 2 bases from V and 5 bases from J, with 16 bases between. The CDR3 is made up of 16 amino acids. Germline loops: CDR1 SGHTS, CDR2 YDEGEE. Authors' data handling: Estimation of nucleated cell counts was performed using reference gene primer amplification. Here immunoSEQ multiplex PCR was the method, and the copy in TCRdb shows in-frame clones only, minus some. Clonal size and the V and J genes are those of that table, whereas D and trimming came from the DNA. Among more than 20,000 clones listed, approximately 80% were seen once. This clonotype was obtained from an elderly man with active or convalescent COVID-19. The sequenced sample was peripheral blood. The chain couples TRBV5-8 to TRBJ2-2, with D unclear. The CDR3 is CASSFIVQEHTGELFF. The CDR3 DNA is TGTGCCAGCAGCTTTATAGTCCAGGAACATACCGGGGAGCTGTTTTTT.